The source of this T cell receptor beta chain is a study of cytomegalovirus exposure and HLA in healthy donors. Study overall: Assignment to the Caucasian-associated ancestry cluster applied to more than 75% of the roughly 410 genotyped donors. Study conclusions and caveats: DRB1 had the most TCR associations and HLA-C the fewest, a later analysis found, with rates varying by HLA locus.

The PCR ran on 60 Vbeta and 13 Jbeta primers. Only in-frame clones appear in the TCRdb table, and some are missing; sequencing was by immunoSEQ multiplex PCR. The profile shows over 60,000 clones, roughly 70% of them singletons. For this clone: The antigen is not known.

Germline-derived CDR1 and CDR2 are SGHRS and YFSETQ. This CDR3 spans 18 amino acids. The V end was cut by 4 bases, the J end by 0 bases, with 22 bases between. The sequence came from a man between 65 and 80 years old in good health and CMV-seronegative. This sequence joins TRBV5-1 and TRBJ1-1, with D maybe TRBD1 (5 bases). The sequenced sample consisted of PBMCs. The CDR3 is CASSPRGGTPKVNTEAFF. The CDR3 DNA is TGCGCCAGCAGCCCGCGGGGGGGGACCCCCAAGGTGAACACTGAAGCTTTCTTT.